These T cell receptor beta chains were read from a single sample in a study of CD8 T cells in Susac syndrome. TCRdb re-called the immunoSEQ multiplex PCR reads with MiXCR, one entry per CDR3 protein. The sample carries 95,000 to 150,000 distinct CDR3 sequences, 96% recorded once. The sample consisted of CD4+ T cells from PBMCs. Source of these receptors: a human donor with Susac syndrome. Each CDR3 is given with its conserved first and last residue. Each record gives: clone size, J gene, V gene, D gene, CDR3 protein, CDR3 DNA. A D gene is named only where the DNA matches it firmly. Not every row has a clone size; where given, it reads once, few, many or a size class.

clone size: .; J gene: TRBJ2-5; V gene: TRBV28; D gene: TRBD2; CDR3 protein: CASSLWKLRLAGPGTMQETQYF; CDR3 DNA: TGTGCCAGCAGTTTATGGAAGCTAAGACTAGCGGGGCCAGGGACAATGCAAGAGACCCAGTACTTC
clone size: .; J gene: TRBJ2-5; V gene: TRBV20-1; D gene: .; CDR3 protein: CSARVPGRGRETQYF; CDR3 DNA: TGCAGTGCTAGAGTCCCGGGGAGGGGGCGAGAGACCCAGTACTTC
clone size: .; J gene: TRBJ2-3; V gene: TRBV29-1; D gene: TRBD2; CDR3 protein: CSVLGGRFTDTQYF; CDR3 DNA: TGCAGCGTTTTAGGCGGGAGGTTCACAGATACGCAGTATTTT
clone size: .; J gene: TRBJ2-1; V gene: TRBV5-1; D gene: TRBD2; CDR3 protein: CASSLERPAGAHEQFF; CDR3 DNA: TGCGCCAGCAGCTTGGAACGGCCAGCGGGAGCTCATGAGCAGTTCTTC
clone size: once; J gene: TRBJ1-2; V gene: TRBV20-1; D gene: .; CDR3 protein: CSATTQGSYGYTF; CDR3 DNA: TGCAGTGCTACGACACAGGGATCATATGGCTACACCTTC
clone size: once; J gene: TRBJ1-5; V gene: TRBV20-1; D gene: TRBD1; CDR3 protein: CSASWGTGSIQPQHF; CDR3 DNA: TGCAGTGCTAGTTGGGGGACAGGGTCTATACAGCCCCAGCATTTT
clone size: .; J gene: TRBJ2-3; V gene: TRBV7-8; D gene: TRBD1; CDR3 protein: CASSLRRGQSTDTQYF; CDR3 DNA: TGTGCCAGCAGCCTACGTCGGGGACAGAGCACAGATACGCAGTATTTT
clone size: .; J gene: TRBJ2-3; V gene: TRBV30; D gene: .; CDR3 protein: CAWRGDRASDTQYF; CDR3 DNA: TGTGCCTGGAGAGGCGACCGGGCCTCAGATACGCAGTATTTT
clone size: .; J gene: TRBJ2-3; V gene: TRBV7-9; D gene: TRBD2; CDR3 protein: CASSSASGSAGTDTQYF; CDR3 DNA: TGTGCCAGCAGCTCCGCTAGCGGGAGTGCGGGCACAGATACGCAGTATTTT
clone size: .; J gene: TRBJ2-1; V gene: TRBV3-1; D gene: .; CDR3 protein: CASSINKREQFF; CDR3 DNA: TGTGCCAGCAGTATTAACAAGAGAGAGCAGTTCTTC
clone size: .; J gene: TRBJ1-4; V gene: TRBV20-1; D gene: .; CDR3 protein: CSALTGANEKLFF; CDR3 DNA: TGCAGTGCCCTGACAGGCGCTAATGAAAAACTGTTTTTT
clone size: .; J gene: TRBJ2-7; V gene: TRBV6-1; D gene: .; CDR3 protein: CASSPSVGYEQYF; CDR3 DNA: TGTGCCAGCAGTCCCTCGGTGGGCTACGAGCAGTACTTC
clone size: few; J gene: TRBJ2-5; V gene: TRBV5-1; D gene: .; CDR3 protein: CASSLSSETQYF; CDR3 DNA: TGCGCCAGCAGCTTGAGTTCAGAGACCCAGTACTTC
clone size: once; J gene: TRBJ1-1; V gene: TRBV9; D gene: TRBD1; CDR3 protein: CASSVTGGSEAFF; CDR3 DNA: TGTGCCAGCAGCGTGACAGGGGGCTCTGAAGCTTTCTTT
clone size: .; J gene: TRBJ1-5; V gene: TRBV12-3/TRBV12-4; D gene: .; CDR3 protein: CAIARGGQPQHF; CDR3 DNA: TGTGCCATCGCGAGGGGCGGTCAGCCCCAGCATTTT
clone size: .; J gene: TRBJ2-7; V gene: TRBV4-3; D gene: .; CDR3 protein: CASSQERWAVYEQYF; CDR3 DNA: TGCGCCAGCAGCCAAGAAAGATGGGCAGTCTACGAGCAGTACTTC
clone size: .; J gene: TRBJ2-1; V gene: TRBV6-5; D gene: TRBD1; CDR3 protein: CASSYSMGQGTINEQFF; CDR3 DNA: TGTGCCAGCAGTTACTCGATGGGACAGGGGACAATAAATGAGCAGTTCTTC
clone size: .; J gene: TRBJ1-1; V gene: TRBV12-3/TRBV12-4; D gene: .; CDR3 protein: CASSQNRRGDTEAFF; CDR3 DNA: TGTGCCAGCAGTCAAAACCGGAGGGGAGACACTGAAGCTTTCTTT
clone size: .; J gene: TRBJ2-5; V gene: TRBV19; D gene: TRBD1; CDR3 protein: CASRPTGIETQYF; CDR3 DNA: TGTGCCAGTAGGCCGACAGGGATAGAGACCCAGTACTTC
clone size: .; J gene: TRBJ2-1; V gene: TRBV3-1; D gene: .; CDR3 protein: CASSQDGGASYNEQFF; CDR3 DNA: TGTGCCAGCAGCCAAGATGGGGGGGCCTCCTACAATGAGCAGTTCTTC
clone size: .; J gene: TRBJ2-1; V gene: TRBV20-1; D gene: TRBD2; CDR3 protein: CSASGLAGLSYNEQFF; CDR3 DNA: TGCAGTGCTTCGGGACTAGCGGGACTCTCCTACAATGAGCAGTTCTTC
clone size: .; J gene: TRBJ1-1; V gene: TRBV20-1; D gene: TRBD1; CDR3 protein: CSATGTANTEAFF; CDR3 DNA: TGCAGTGCTACCGGGACAGCCAACACTGAAGCTTTCTTT
clone size: once; J gene: TRBJ1-2; V gene: TRBV7-9; D gene: .; CDR3 protein: CASSFDRHLYGYTF; CDR3 DNA: TGTGCCAGCAGCTTCGACAGGCACCTCTATGGCTACACCTTC
clone size: .; J gene: TRBJ2-5; V gene: TRBV5-1; D gene: .; CDR3 protein: CASSRRANQETQYF; CDR3 DNA: TGCGCCAGCAGCCGGCGGGCCAACCAAGAGACCCAGTACTTC
clone size: .; J gene: TRBJ2-2; V gene: TRBV27; D gene: TRBD1; CDR3 protein: CASGGQGEYTGELFF; CDR3 DNA: TGTGCCAGCGGAGGACAGGGAGAGTACACCGGGGAGCTGTTTTTT
clone size: .; J gene: TRBJ1-1; V gene: TRBV3-1; D gene: .; CDR3 protein: CASRKQGTEAFF; CDR3 DNA: TGTGCCAGCAGAAAACAGGGCACTGAAGCTTTCTTT
clone size: .; J gene: TRBJ2-1; V gene: TRBV7-3; D gene: TRBD2; CDR3 protein: CASSRSGLAGNNEQFF; CDR3 DNA: TGTGCCAGCAGCCGCTCGGGACTAGCGGGAAACAATGAGCAGTTCTTC
clone size: .; J gene: TRBJ2-1; V gene: TRBV18; D gene: .; CDR3 protein: CASSPPSGREQFF; CDR3 DNA: TGTGCCAGCTCACCTCCCTCAGGGCGTGAGCAGTTCTTC
clone size: .; J gene: TRBJ2-1; V gene: TRBV20-1; D gene: TRBD2; CDR3 protein: CSARDPGSGRARAEQFF; CDR3 DNA: TGCAGTGCTAGAGATCCGGGCAGCGGGAGGGCCAGGGCTGAGCAGTTCTTC
clone size: .; J gene: TRBJ2-1; V gene: TRBV29-1; D gene: TRBD2; CDR3 protein: CSLGTSGNSYNEQFF; CDR3 DNA: TGCAGCCTAGGGACTAGCGGAAACTCCTACAATGAGCAGTTCTTC
clone size: .; J gene: TRBJ2-4; V gene: TRBV15; D gene: .; CDR3 protein: CATSEGKNIQYF; CDR3 DNA: TGTGCCACCTCGGAGGGCAAAAACATTCAGTACTTC
clone size: .; J gene: TRBJ1-1; V gene: TRBV6-5; D gene: .; CDR3 protein: CASSYGVSTEAFF; CDR3 DNA: TGTGCCAGCAGTTACGGGGTCAGCACTGAAGCTTTCTTT
clone size: .; J gene: TRBJ2-5; V gene: TRBV7-8; D gene: TRBD1; CDR3 protein: CASSLGDRAETQYF; CDR3 DNA: TGTGCCAGCAGCTTGGGGGACAGGGCAGAGACCCAGTACTTC
clone size: .; J gene: TRBJ2-2; V gene: TRBV4-2; D gene: .; CDR3 protein: CASSSSQGYTGELFF; CDR3 DNA: TGTGCCAGCAGCTCCTCACAGGGATACACCGGGGAGCTGTTTTTT
clone size: .; J gene: TRBJ1-5; V gene: TRBV4-3; D gene: .; CDR3 protein: CASSQAGNQPQHF; CDR3 DNA: TGCGCCAGCAGCCAAGCCGGCAATCAGCCCCAGCATTTT
clone size: .; J gene: TRBJ2-1; V gene: TRBV28; D gene: .; CDR3 protein: CASSFAGSGNNEQFF; CDR3 DNA: TGTGCCAGCAGTTTTGCGGGGAGCGGCAACAATGAGCAGTTCTTC
clone size: .; J gene: TRBJ2-7; V gene: TRBV6-2/TRBV6-3; D gene: .; CDR3 protein: CASSYGQRGHEQYF; CDR3 DNA: TGTGCCAGCAGTTACGGACAGAGGGGACACGAGCAGTACTTC
clone size: .; J gene: TRBJ2-7; V gene: TRBV10-3; D gene: .; CDR3 protein: CAISPNREQYF; CDR3 DNA: TGTGCCATCAGTCCTAACAGGGAGCAGTACTTC
clone size: .; J gene: TRBJ2-7; V gene: TRBV5-1; D gene: .; CDR3 protein: CASSLFSGSYEQYF; CDR3 DNA: TGCGCCAGCAGCTTGTTCTCAGGGTCCTACGAGCAGTACTTC
clone size: .; J gene: TRBJ2-1; V gene: TRBV29-1; D gene: TRBD2; CDR3 protein: CSVRGLAGEGNEQFF; CDR3 DNA: TGCAGCGTTCGGGGACTAGCGGGAGAGGGCAATGAGCAGTTCTTC
clone size: .; J gene: TRBJ2-5; V gene: TRBV5-4; D gene: .; CDR3 protein: CASSLVARPETQYF; CDR3 DNA: TGTGCCAGCAGCTTGGTGGCTCGACCAGAGACCCAGTACTTC